The following is a TCR beta chain sequence with its context. What it recognizes is unknown. Donors in the study were healthy people who gave bone marrow. Losses at the gene ends were 10 bases for V and 6 bases for J; bases not matched to a gene: 12. From germline, CDR1 is MNHEY and CDR2 SMNVEV (reference sequence). This CDR3 region has 15 residues. The data derive from a study of cytomegalovirus exposure and HLA in healthy donors. General study points: Later genetic work tied a missense DCLRE1C variant to beta-chain V and J trimming. The study flagged roughly 150 TCR beta chains as cytomegalovirus-associated.

The primer mix had 60 Vbeta and 13 Jbeta primers. Data came from immunoSEQ multiplex PCR; TCRdb stores just in-frame clones and leaves some out. The profile shows around 180,000 clones, 70% to 80% of them singletons. The sequenced sample consisted of PBMCs. This TCR was sampled from a man aged 55 to 69 in good health and CMV-seronegative. The J gene is TRBJ2-3, the V gene TRBV27; TRBD2 agrees at 11 bases. The CDR3 protein is CATITLAGGTDTQYF. In DNA, the CDR3 is TGTGCCACCATAACCCTAGCGGGAGGTACGGATACGCAGTATTTT.